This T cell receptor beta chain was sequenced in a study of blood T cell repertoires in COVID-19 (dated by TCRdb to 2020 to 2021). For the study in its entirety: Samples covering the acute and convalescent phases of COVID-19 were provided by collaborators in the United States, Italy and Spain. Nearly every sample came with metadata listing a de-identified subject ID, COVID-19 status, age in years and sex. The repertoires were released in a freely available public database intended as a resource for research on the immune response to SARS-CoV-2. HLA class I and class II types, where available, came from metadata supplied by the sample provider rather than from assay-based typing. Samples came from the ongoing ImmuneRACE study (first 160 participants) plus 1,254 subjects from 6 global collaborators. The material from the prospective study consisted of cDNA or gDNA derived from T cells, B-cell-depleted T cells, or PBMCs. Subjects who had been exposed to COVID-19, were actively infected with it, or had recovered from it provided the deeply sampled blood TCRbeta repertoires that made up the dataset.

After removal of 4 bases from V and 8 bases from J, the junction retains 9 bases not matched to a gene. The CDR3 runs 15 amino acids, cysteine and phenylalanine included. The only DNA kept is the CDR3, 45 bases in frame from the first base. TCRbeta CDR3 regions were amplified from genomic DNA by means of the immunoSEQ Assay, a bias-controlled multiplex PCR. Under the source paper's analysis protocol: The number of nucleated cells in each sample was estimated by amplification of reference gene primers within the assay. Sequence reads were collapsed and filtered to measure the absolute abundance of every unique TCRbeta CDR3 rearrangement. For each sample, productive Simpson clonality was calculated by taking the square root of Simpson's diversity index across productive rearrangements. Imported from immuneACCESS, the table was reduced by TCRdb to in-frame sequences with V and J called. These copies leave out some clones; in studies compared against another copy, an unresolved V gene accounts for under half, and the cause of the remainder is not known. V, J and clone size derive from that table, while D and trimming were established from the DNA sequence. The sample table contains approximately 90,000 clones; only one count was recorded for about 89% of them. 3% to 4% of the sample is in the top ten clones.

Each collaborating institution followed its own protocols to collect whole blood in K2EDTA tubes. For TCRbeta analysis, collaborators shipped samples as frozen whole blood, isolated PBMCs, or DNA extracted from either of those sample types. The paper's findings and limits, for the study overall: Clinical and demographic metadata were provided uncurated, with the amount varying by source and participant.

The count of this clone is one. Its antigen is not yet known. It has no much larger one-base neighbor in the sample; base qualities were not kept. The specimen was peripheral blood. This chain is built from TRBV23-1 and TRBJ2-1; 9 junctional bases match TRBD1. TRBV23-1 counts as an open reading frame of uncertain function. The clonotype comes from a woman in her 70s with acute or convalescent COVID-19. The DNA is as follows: TGCGCCAGCAGTCTCGAAGGACAGGGGTTCGATGAGCAGTTCTTC. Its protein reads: CASSLEGQGFDEQFF.